The 2 T cell receptor beta chains below were found in one sample sequenced in a study of T cells in Graves' hyperthyroidism and ophthalmopathy. RNA transcripts gave rise to amplified TCR beta CDR3 regions. The HTBI primer set drove a first-round RT-PCR of the TCR CDR3. Using its own MiXCR run on the multiplex PCR reads, TCRdb lists one record per CDR3 protein. The sample has roughly 740,000 distinct CDR3 sequences, around 15% seen once; the top ten hold around 7.7%. Sequencing input: blood. The receptors come from a man in his late teens or twenties with Graves' hyperthyroidism.

In this sample, this clonotype turned up a few times. This chain connects TRBV2 to TRBJ1-5, with TRBD1 matching over 9 bases. V shed 6 bases, J shed 7 bases, and the junction held 10 bases outside the gene matches. Germline V lookup: CDR1 SNHLY, CDR2 FYNNEI. The CDR3 totals 15 residues. CDR3 residues: CASSRRDRVVQPQHF. CDR3 DNA sequence: TGTGCCAGCAGCCGCCGGGACAGGGTTGTACAGCCCCAGCATTTT. Supplemented by reference TRBV2 and TRBJ1-5, the full variable domain reads EPEVTQTPSHQVTQMGQEVILRCVPISNHLYFYWYRQILGQKVEFLVSFYNNEISEKSEIFDDQFSVERPDGSNFTLKIRSTKLEDSAMYFCASSRRDRVVQPQHFGDGTRLSIL.

V is TRBV12-3 or TRBV12-4 and J is TRBJ1-6, with D maybe TRBD1 (5 bases). The ends were cut back, 7 bases at V and 2 bases at J, with 9 bases in the middle. The CDR3 is made up of 14 amino acids. The CDR3 DNA sequence: TGTGCCAGCACGGGGGAGGCCTATAATTCACCCCTCCACTTT. Translating it yields CASTGEAYNSPLHF.